These T cell receptor beta chains were read from a single sample in a study of CD8 T cells in ankylosing spondylitis. TCRdb processed the 5' RACE reads anew with MiXCR; each CDR3 protein has one entry. The sample lists approximately 520,000 distinct CDR3 sequences, approximately 5.3% seen once, with approximately 3.5% in the top ten. The sequenced sample consisted of blood, either unsorted or a sorted T cell fraction (not recorded which). These receptors originate from a male donor with ankylosing spondylitis. The CDR3 runs from the conserved cysteine through the conserved F or W. The order of the fields is V gene, clone size, J gene, D gene, CDR3 protein, CDR3 DNA. The D gene is left open where the match is weak. Expanded clones are given a class, and other clones once, few, many or no size at all.

>TRBV21-1|many|TRBJ2-7|-
CASNVPEDRASYEQYF
TGTGCCAGCAATGTCCCCGAAGACAGGGCCTCCTACGAGCAGTACTTC
>TRBV7-6|many|TRBJ2-7|-
CASSSDHEQYF
TGTGCCAGCAGCTCCGATCACGAGCAGTACTTC
>TRBV12-3/TRBV12-4|many|TRBJ2-3|-
CASSPFSTVTDTQYF
TGTGCCAGCAGTCCCTTTAGCACGGTCACAGATACGCAGTATTTT
>TRBV28|few|TRBJ2-7|-
CASSSRPGEQYF
TGTGCCAGCAGTTCCCGCCCGGGCGAGCAGTACTTC
>TRBV29-1|many|TRBJ2-3|-
CSVEEGSVTDTQYF
TGCAGCGTTGAAGAAGGCAGTGTCACAGATACGCAGTATTTT
>TRBV11-1|many|TRBJ1-6|-
CASSLGLDNSPLHF
TGTGCCAGCAGCTTAGGGTTGGATAATTCACCCCTCCACTTT
>TRBV7-2|few|TRBJ2-1|-
CASTPDLSRLNEQFF
TGTGCCAGCACCCCCGATCTAAGTAGGCTCAATGAGCAGTTCTTC
>TRBV5-6|many|TRBJ1-5|-
CASSLKRNSNQPQHF
TGTGCCAGCAGCTTGAAAAGGAATAGCAATCAGCCCCAGCATTTT
>TRBV7-9|few|TRBJ2-7|-
CASGTRSYEQYF
TGTGCCAGCGGTACTAGATCCTACGAGCAGTACTTC
>TRBV21-1|many|TRBJ2-7|-
CASSKKQYF
TGTGCCAGCAGCAAAAAGCAGTACTTC
>TRBV19|-|TRBJ1-4|-
CASSQTPTNEKLFF
TGTGCCAGTAGTCAGACACCAACTAATGAAAAACTGTTTTTT
>TRBV24-1|many|TRBJ2-1|TRBD2
CATSDLGTSGLDQQFF
TGTGCCACCAGTGATTTAGGGACTAGCGGGTTGGATCAGCAGTTCTTC
>TRBV24-1|-|TRBJ2-1|-
CATSGPGRTPSYNEQFF
TGTGCCACCAGTGGCCCGGGACGGACACCCTCCTACAATGAGCAGTTCTTC
>TRBV4-3|many|TRBJ2-1|TRBD2
CASSQHGVAGANEQFF
TGCGCCAGCAGCCAACATGGGGTAGCGGGGGCCAATGAGCAGTTCTTC
>TRBV6-1|many|TRBJ1-4|-
CASRGNEKLFF
TGTGCCAGCAGGGGGAATGAAAAACTGTTTTTT
>TRBV7-2|-|TRBJ2-2|-
CASSLAPGAAQFGELFF
TGTGCCAGCAGCTTAGCCCCGGGGGCGGCTCAGTTTGGGGAGCTGTTTTTT
>TRBV5-1|many|TRBJ2-5|TRBD2
CASSLKLAGETQYF
TGCGCCAGCAGCTTGAAACTAGCGGGGGAGACCCAGTACTTC
>TRBV20-1|many|TRBJ2-5|-
CSAMVGTAQETQYF
TGCAGTGCTATGGTTGGAACGGCCCAAGAGACCCAGTACTTC
>TRBV6-2/TRBV6-3|many|TRBJ2-1|TRBD1
CASITRTGSWNEQFF
TGTGCCAGCATAACCCGGACAGGGTCGTGGAATGAGCAGTTCTTC
>TRBV7-2|many|TRBJ2-1|-
CASSLVSGTYNEQFF
TGTGCCAGCAGCTTAGTATCCGGGACTTACAATGAGCAGTTCTTC
>TRBV7-2|many|TRBJ2-7|-
CASSLGAEREQYF
TGTGCCAGCAGCTTAGGGGCCGAGAGGGAGCAGTACTTC
>TRBV12-3/TRBV12-4|many|TRBJ1-5|-
CASSLALMGRKNQPQHF
TGTGCCAGCAGTTTAGCGCTAATGGGTCGGAAAAATCAGCCCCAGCATTTT
>TRBV7-9|many|TRBJ2-5|TRBD2
CAITRVLAGETQYF
TGTGCCATCACGAGGGTGTTAGCGGGAGAGACCCAGTACTTC
>TRBV5-6|many|TRBJ2-7|TRBD1
CASSLRTGGREQYF
TGTGCCAGCAGCTTGAGGACAGGCGGGCGCGAGCAGTACTTC
>TRBV7-2|few|TRBJ2-3|TRBD2
CASSLQVAGGPRDTQYF
TGTGCCAGCAGCTTACAGGTGGCGGGAGGGCCACGAGATACGCAGTATTTT
>TRBV9|-|TRBJ2-1|-
CASSVDGGTPNEQFF
TGTGCCAGCAGCGTAGATGGCGGGACCCCCAATGAGCAGTTCTTC
>TRBV10-3|many|TRBJ2-3|TRBD2
CAISETASGRAEVSDTQYF
TGTGCCATCAGTGAGACGGCTAGCGGGAGGGCCGAAGTCTCAGATACGCAGTATTTT
>TRBV4-2|many|TRBJ2-2|TRBD2
CASSLDTSGVNTGELFF
TGTGCCAGCAGCCTCGACACTAGCGGGGTCAACACCGGGGAGCTGTTTTTT
>TRBV20-1|many|TRBJ1-2|-
CSAEIVQGVGGYTF
TGCAGTGCCGAGATAGTTCAGGGCGTTGGTGGCTACACCTTC